This T cell receptor beta chain was documented in a study of CD8+ T cells in alopecia areata (dated by TCRdb to 2016 to 2018). Background on the whole study: The treated patients, all with moderate-to-severe alopecia areata, were enrolled in an open-label pilot trial of oral tofacitinib given at 5 to 10 mg twice daily. TCRbeta CDR3 regions were amplified by immunoSEQ multiplex PCR with 35 Vbeta forward and 13 Jbeta reverse primers. Biopsies were taken from tofacitinib-treated patients at baseline and again at 4 and 24 weeks into treatment, and several of those patients also had a later scalp biopsy. Scalp clonality was compared among normal scalp (n=4), patchy alopecia areata scalp (n=8), and alopecia totalis/universalis scalp (n=8). Human TCRbeta sequencing covered scalp tissue and sorted CD4+ and CD8+ peripheral blood T cells from patchy and totalis/universalis alopecia areata patients and healthy controls. The RNA source kit depended on sample type: the PAXgene miRNA kit for fixed scalp, the miRNeasy kit for PBMCs, and the RNeasy kit for mouse skin. Patients stayed on tofacitinib for 6 to 18 months and then had 6 months of follow-up off drug so that delayed response and recurrence could be assessed. High-throughput TCRbeta sequencing was used to examine T cell clonal expansion in alopecia areata in both the C3H/HeJ mouse model and human patients. For the treated patients, the SALT score, which quantifies what percentage of scalp surface area is affected, served as the measure of disease severity. The investigation overall reported the following: Lesional scalp, especially in alopecia totalis/universalis, showed higher clonality and more expanded CD8+ clones than normal scalp, suggesting antigenic drive. TCR sequences shared between patients were less clear than in mice, possibly partly because of HLA diversity in the patient population. Scalp TCR repertoire analysis is complicated because resident alphabeta T cells in normal human skin are also sequenced, whereas mouse skin is dominated by gammadelta T cells. During tofacitinib treatment, many expanded lesional clones stuck around in both scalp and blood, and this persistence may partly explain why relapse happens after treatment is stopped. Because the treated cohort was small and had just a single nonresponder, larger studies are needed to establish links between baseline CD8+ expansion and response. Tofacitinib significantly decreased scalp clonality and the number of expanded CD8+ clones among the top 100 scalp clones.

This clone was observed a handful of times. The target of this receptor is not known. One base away there is no much larger clone; base qualities are not given. Receptors were amplified or captured by the immunoSEQ multiplex PCR assay. To provide template for TCR sequencing, every sample had RNA extracted and reverse transcribed into cDNA. SuperScript III was used to make first-strand cDNA, primed with a 2:1 mix of oligo-dT and random hexamers. A synthetic immune receptor repertoire was used to gauge amplification bias, and whatever bias remained was removed computationally. The original pipeline was this. After raw reads were preprocessed to remove errors, the CDR3 was defined following IMGT conventions as running from the conserved cysteine to phenylalanine. Clonality was calculated as 1 minus Shannon entropy normalized by log2 of the number of productive unique TCRs. Scalp TCRbeta sequences were cross-referenced with sorted blood CD4 and CD8 repertoires so that the CD4 or CD8 identity of scalp clones could be inferred. As stored in TCRdb, this immuneACCESS dataset retains in-frame rearrangements with V and J assigned. A fraction of the clones does not appear; measured against another copy, unresolved V genes explain less than half of the discrepancy, and the remainder lacks a known reason. V and J calls and clone size are those listed in that table; D and trimming were worked out from the DNA. This sample comprises around 150,000 clones, less than 70% of them detected only once. The leading ten clones occupy over 12% of the sample.

CDR1 and CDR2 are read off the germline V gene (reference sequence) as GTSNPN and SVGIG. The CDR3, from cysteine to phenylalanine, totals 13 residues. The CDR3 DNA has 39 bases and is translated from base 1. V and J are truncated by 0 bases and 1 base respectively, leaving an intervening sequence of 4 bases. This sample's time point label indicates: roughly 24 weeks on oral tofacitinib. What the treatment or condition label conveys for this sample: oral pan-JAK inhibitor, 5-10 mg twice daily. Lesional scalp punch biopsies and peripheral blood were obtained from alopecia areata patients. After PBMCs were isolated by density centrifugation and stained for CD3, CD4 and CD8, a FACSAria was used to sort CD4+ and CD8+ T cells.

Source: CD4+ T cells sorted from blood, taken at week 24, from a patient treated with tofacitinib. The rearrangement joined TRBV30 to TRBJ2-4; the D gene lacks a confident call. The sequence came from a human donor with alopecia areata. The DNA sequence is given as TGTGCCTGGAGTGTACAGGCCAAAAACATTCAGTACTTC. This gives the protein CAWSVQAKNIQYF. Beyond the CDR3, the reference TRBV30 and TRBJ2-4 genes provide the residues; the full variable domain reads: SQTIHQWPATLVQPVGSPLSLECTVEGTSNPNLYWYRQAAGRGLQLLFYSVGIGQISSEVPQNLSASRPQDRQFILSSKKLLLSDSGFYLCAWSVQAKNIQYFGAGTRLSVL.